These 31 T cell receptor beta chains share one sample of origin, sequenced in a study of fetal regulatory T cell absence and autoimmunity (dated by TCRdb to 2016 to 2017). Libraries came from the immunoSEQ multiplex PCR assay. TCRdb stores this immuneACCESS table with in-frame sequences only. Part of the clones is absent; in the studies checked, under half of the shortfall reflects unresolved V genes, and no reason is known for the rest. In all, the sample holds more than 90,000 clones, and around 72% of those were seen once. The top ten constitute roughly 2% of the sample. The specimen was pancreas tissue. The receptors originated from a male donor with IPEX syndrome.

V is TRBV19 and J is TRBJ1-2; 7 bases agree with TRBD1. Germline V gene data show CDR1 as LNHDA and CDR2 as SQIVND (reference sequence). The CDR3 runs 14 residues. The J segment lost 1 base and the V segment lost 6 bases, leaving 5 bases of the junction unmatched. DNA of the CDR3: TGTGCCAGTAGGGGACAGAGCAATAACTATGGCTACACCTTC. Protein product: CASRGQSNNYGYTF.

The V gene is TRBV4-1, the J gene TRBJ2-7; 7 bases map to TRBD2. The V gene end was trimmed by 2 bases and the J gene end by 5 bases; junction bases not matched to a gene: 9. CDR3 length equals 15 residues. Germline CDR1 reads MGHRA; CDR2 reads YSYEKL. CDR3 sequence: CASSQLGGSGDEQYF. CDR3 bases: TGCGCCAGCAGCCAATTGGGAGGGTCCGGTGACGAGCAGTACTTC.

This chain connects TRBV27 to TRBJ1-2; TRBD1 matches 11 bases. This CDR3 is 13 amino acids long. V dropped 3 bases and J dropped 11; count of bases not matched to a gene: 5. Germline V gene lookup returns CDR1 MNHEY and CDR2 SMNVEV (reference sequence). In DNA form, the CDR3 reads TGTGCCAGCAGTTTCCCAGGACAGGGGGCTTACACCTTC. Amino acids: CASSFPGQGAYTF.

The gene calls are TRBV11-2 and TRBJ2-3, with D possibly being TRBD1 (6 bases). V lost 5 bases to trimming and J lost 4 bases, with 10 bases between them. This CDR3 spans 13 amino acids. The germline V gene encodes CDR1 SGHAT and CDR2 FQNNGV. CDR3: CASSVTGSDTQYF. The CDR3 DNA reads TGTGCCAGCAGCGTCACAGGGTCAGATACGCAGTATTTT.

V is TRBV19 and J is TRBJ2-7; 11 bases map to TRBD1. Germline V CDR1 and CDR2: LNHDA, SQIVND (reference sequence). The J segment lost 3 bases and the V segment lost 3 bases, leaving 1 base of the junction unmatched. The CDR3 runs 14 residues. CDR3 coding DNA: TGTGCCAGTAGTATGGGGACAGGGGGCTACGAGCAGTACTTC. It codes for CASSMGTGGYEQYF.

In this sample, this clone turned up a few times. This chain connects TRBV27 to TRBJ1-6; 7 bases are a match to TRBD1. Germline assignment: CDR1 MNHEY and CDR2 SMNVEV (reference sequence). The length of the CDR3 is 15 residues. After removal of 5 bases from V and 13 bases from J, the junction contained 14 bases not matched to a gene. CDR3 sequence reads: CASSTGQRVRSPLHF. Written as DNA, the CDR3 is TGTGCCAGCAGTACGGGACAGCGGGTTAGGAGCCCCCTCCACTTT.

J is TRBJ1-5 and V is TRBV7-2; D is unresolved. Germline loops: CDR1 SGHTA, CDR2 FQGNSA. The CDR3 runs 17 residues. V gave up 2 bases and J gave up 0 bases, with 14 bases separating them. Here the CDR3 reads CASSLSWYRDSNQPQHF. The DNA of the CDR3 is TGTGCCAGCAGCTTATCTTGGTACCGGGATAGCAATCAGCCCCAGCATTTT. Together with reference TRBV7-2 and TRBJ1-5, the CDR3 gives the full variable domain: GAGVSQSPSNKVTEKGKDVELRCDPISGHTALYWYRQSLGQGLEFLIYFQGNSAPDKSGLPSDRFSAERTGGSVSTLTIQRTQQEDSAVYLCASSLSWYRDSNQPQHFGDGTRLSIL.

The CDR3 nucleotides are TGTGCCTGGGATCGGGGACGCGGGGCCCAGTACTTC. Translating gives CAWDRGRGAQYF. The chain employs TRBV30 and TRBJ2-5; D is possibly TRBD2 (6 bases). V shed 5 bases and J shed 9 bases, with 16 bases lying between them. In germline, CDR1 is GTSNPN, CDR2 SVGIG (reference sequence). This CDR3 comprises 12 residues.

The V call is TRBV30, the J call TRBJ1-2, with 10 bases identical to TRBD1. The CDR3 totals 17 residues. V lost 0 bases, J lost 5 bases, and 12 bases stayed unmatched. Germline V lookup: CDR1 GTSNPN, CDR2 SVGIG (reference sequence). CDR3 sequence: CAWSVFGRDRGVYGYTF. The CDR3 nucleotides are TGTGCCTGGAGTGTATTCGGTAGGGACAGGGGCGTTTATGGCTACACCTTC.

The chain uses TRBV7-9 and TRBJ1-2, with 7 bases fitting TRBD1. Germline V gives CDR1 SEHNR, CDR2 FQNEAQ (reference sequence). The J segment lost 4 bases and the V segment lost 3 bases, leaving 8 bases of the junction unmatched. CDR3 length equals 15 residues. This CDR3 is CASSLSPRTGYGYTF. The CDR3 bases are TGTGCCAGCAGCTTGTCCCCTAGGACAGGCTATGGCTACACCTTC.

The V gene is TRBV2, the J gene TRBJ2-2; possibly TRBD2 for D (6 bases). With 4 bases removed from V and 7 bases from J, the gap between germline ends came to 13 bases. The CDR3 sequence is 14 residues long. The germline V gene has CDR1 SNHLY and CDR2 FYNNEI. Written as DNA, the CDR3 is TGTGCCAGCAGTGCCCGACTAGTGGTCGGGGAGCTGTTTTTT. It translates to CASSARLVVGELFF.

This chain connects TRBV7-6 to TRBJ1-2; D is uncertain. Germline V gene data show CDR1 as SGHVS and CDR2 as FNYEAQ. This CDR3 contains 15 residues. Trimming stripped 3 bases from V and 4 bases from J, with 15 bases between. The CDR3: CASSLTSSHVYGYTF. The CDR3 bases are TGTGCCAGCAGCTTGACATCATCACACGTCTATGGCTACACCTTC.

The rearrangement uses TRBV7-2 and TRBJ1-2; tentative D call: TRBD1 (5 bases). Trimming stripped 1 base from V and 4 bases from J, with 16 bases between. The CDR3 sequence is 16 residues long. Per the germline V gene, CDR1 is SGHTA and CDR2 is FQGNSA. This CDR3 is CASSLGGGTWTYGYTF. DNA for the CDR3: TGTGCCAGCAGCTTAGGCGGAGGGACGTGGACCTATGGCTACACCTTC.

This sequence joins TRBV27 and TRBJ2-7; 9 bases are a match to TRBD2. The CDR3 has 15 residues. Germline lookup yields CDR1 MNHEY and CDR2 SMNVEV (reference sequence). The J segment lost 3 bases and the V segment lost 6 bases, leaving 9 bases of the junction unmatched. In DNA form, the CDR3 reads TGTGCCAGCAGGGGGGCGGGGGGGCCACTCTACGAGCAGTACTTC. Translation: CASRGAGGPLYEQYF.

The genes are TRBV7-8 and TRBJ2-6; 9 nucleotides line up with TRBD2. This CDR3 has 17 amino acids. The V segment lost 7 bases and the J segment 4 bases; nucleotides outside the gene matches: 11. Germline assignment: CDR1 SGHVS and CDR2 FQNEAQ. The CDR3 DNA is TGTGCCAGCACCCACTTAGCGGGAGAGCTAGGGGCCAACGTCCTGACTTTC. This gives the protein CASTHLAGELGANVLTF.

CDR3 nucleotides: TGTGCCAGCAGCTTGGATGGGGTCAGCTCCTACGAGCAGTACTTC. Its protein is CASSLDGVSSYEQYF. The chain employs TRBV5-6 and TRBJ2-7; D call uncertain. This CDR3 has 15 residues. CDR1 SGHDT and CDR2 YYEEEE come from the germline V gene. Trimming took 0 bases from V and 0 from J, leaving 10 bases between them.

The gene calls are TRBV27 and TRBJ1-1; D might be TRBD1 (6 bases). This CDR3 has 15 amino acids. CDR1 and CDR2 from the germline V gene are MNHEY and SMNVEV (reference sequence). The V and J ends lost 2 bases and 5 bases respectively, with 15 bases between them. CDR3 amino acids: CASSLTGGAGTEAFF. CDR3 in DNA: TGTGCCAGCAGTTTAACGGGGGGGGCGGGGACTGAAGCTTTCTTT.

The chain joins TRBV6-4 to TRBJ1-2, with 7 bases fitting TRBD1. Germline CDR1 reads MRHNA; CDR2 reads SNTAGT. Losses at the gene ends were 11 bases for V and 4 bases for J; bases not matched to a gene: 10. This CDR3 region has 13 residues. The CDR3 bases are TGTGCCCCAATGGGACAGAGACCCTATGGCTACACCTTC. Its translation is CAPMGQRPYGYTF.

The gene calls are TRBV13 and TRBJ1-1; 11 nucleotides agree with TRBD1. V dropped 6 bases and J dropped 6; count of bases not matched to a gene: 6. In germline, CDR1 is PRHDT, CDR2 FYEKMQ (reference sequence). This CDR3 has 14 residues. The CDR3 is CASRIGQGAAEAFF. CDR3 DNA sequence: TGTGCCAGCAGGATAGGACAGGGGGCCGCTGAAGCTTTCTTT.

The chain is built from TRBV7-9 and TRBJ2-1, with unresolved D. This CDR3 has 18 amino acids. Between the trimmed V and J ends, which lost 5 bases and 0 bases, there was a span of 20 bases. Per germline, CDR1 SEHNR and CDR2 FQNEAQ (reference sequence). CDR3 loop: CASSQSAGPWSSYNEQFF. In nucleotides, the CDR3 is TGTGCCAGCAGCCAATCCGCCGGGCCCTGGAGCTCCTACAATGAGCAGTTCTTC.

This clone was seen a few times. The V gene is TRBV9, the J gene TRBJ1-1, with TRBD1 matching over 9 bases. V was clipped by 0 bases and J by 0 bases; unmatched bases: 3. This CDR3 is 16 amino acids long. Looked up from germline, CDR1 is SGDLS and CDR2 is YYNGEE. The CDR3 loop is CASSVGGQGMNTEAFF. CDR3 sequence (DNA): TGTGCCAGCAGCGTAGGGGGACAGGGAATGAACACTGAAGCTTTCTTT.

The rearrangement joins TRBV4-2 to TRBJ1-2; 7 bases are a match to TRBD1. V shed 5 bases, J shed 8 bases, and the junction held 14 bases outside the gene matches. Germline V lookup: CDR1 LGHNA, CDR2 YNFKEQ. The CDR3 has 15 amino acids. CDR3 amino acids: CASSVPTGTEEGYTF. CDR3 in DNA: TGTGCCAGCAGCGTCCCAACCGGGACAGAGGAAGGCTACACCTTC.

CDR3 region: CASSQFPPIALVPYEQYF. CDR3 bases: TGCGCCAGCAGCCAATTTCCCCCGATAGCACTGGTCCCCTACGAGCAGTACTTC. The chain links TRBV4-1 to TRBJ2-7; D is ambiguous. Germline CDR1 reads MGHRA; CDR2 reads YSYEKL. Trimming pared 2 bases from V and 2 bases from J, leaving 22 bases between. The CDR3 covers 18 residues.

This clone has only a few counts. The chain carries TRBV19 and TRBJ2-7; no clear D. Germline CDR1 reads LNHDA; CDR2 reads SQIVND (reference sequence). The CDR3 runs 11 residues. Trimming removed 9 bases at V and 5 bases at J, with 11 bases between. CDR3 DNA: TGTGCCAGCCGACACTGGAACGAGCAGTACTTC. Translated: CASRHWNEQYF. The entire variable domain, with the rest obtained from reference TRBV19 and TRBJ2-7, is as follows: DGGITQSPKYLFRKEGQNVTLSCEQNLNHDAMYWYRQDPGQGLRLIYYSQIVNDFQKGDIAEGYSVSREKKESFPLTVTSAQKNPTAFYLCASRHWNEQYFGPGTRLTVT.

This sequence joins TRBV30 and TRBJ2-1, with TRBD2 identical over 8 bases. The V and J ends lost 2 bases and 2 bases, in that order; junction bases with no gene match: 2. This CDR3 spans 14 amino acids. Germline V gives CDR1 GTSNPN, CDR2 SVGIG (reference sequence). CDR3 coding DNA: TGTGCCTGGAGTTCGGGGGGGACCTACAATGAGCAGTTCTTC. Translating gives CAWSSGGTYNEQFF.

This clone appeared once. The rearrangement links TRBV19 to TRBJ1-2; 10 bases match TRBD1. The CDR3 spans 16 residues. V dropped 4 bases and J dropped 8; count of bases not matched to a gene: 13. The V gene's germline CDR1 is LNHDA and CDR2 SQIVND (reference sequence). CDR3 sequence reads: CASSTTGGASLRGYTF. For the CDR3, the DNA is TGTGCCAGTAGTACGACAGGGGGCGCCTCCTTACGGGGCTACACCTTC.

The chain couples TRBV10-3 to TRBJ1-1, with 11 positions matching TRBD1. Looked up from germline, CDR1 is ENHRY and CDR2 is SYGVKD. The CDR3 totals 18 residues. The ends lost 0 bases at V and 1 base at J; junction bases unmatched: 7. The CDR3 reads CAISESGQGAYSNTEAFF. The CDR3 bases are TGTGCCATCAGTGAGTCTGGACAGGGGGCCTATTCGAACACTGAAGCTTTCTTT.

This chain connects TRBV5-1 to TRBJ2-1; the match to TRBD2 covers 8 bases. The junction had 2 bases not matched to a gene; V was cut back by 3 bases and J by 0 bases. This CDR3 comprises 15 residues. CDR1 and CDR2 (germline): SGHRS, YFSETQ. The CDR3 DNA follows: TGCGCCAGCAGCTCCGGGACTAGCTCCTACAATGAGCAGTTCTTC. It translates to CASSSGTSSYNEQFF. The full variable domain, completed using reference TRBV5-1 and TRBJ2-1, is KAGVTQTPRYLIKTRGQQVTLSCSPISGHRSVSWYQQTPGQGLQFLFEYFSETQRNKGNFPGRFSGRQFSNSRSEMNVSTLELGDSALYLCASSSGTSSYNEQFFGPGTRLTVL.

The chain joins TRBV5-1 to TRBJ2-1, with 8 bases that match TRBD2. The length of the CDR3 is 15 residues. Trimming at V came to 2 bases and at J to 6 bases, leaving 7 bases not matched to a gene. Germline assignment: CDR1 SGHRS and CDR2 YFSETQ. CDR3 in DNA: TGCGCCAGCAGCTTTAGTAGCGGGATGATCAATGAGCAGTTCTTC. Protein sequence: CASSFSSGMINEQFF. The variable domain in full, completed from reference TRBV5-1 and TRBJ2-1, reads KAGVTQTPRYLIKTRGQQVTLSCSPISGHRSVSWYQQTPGQGLQFLFEYFSETQRNKGNFPGRFSGRQFSNSRSEMNVSTLELGDSALYLCASSFSSGMINEQFFGPGTRLTVL.

The chain joins TRBV2 to TRBJ1-6; 12 bases map to TRBD1. The CDR3 sequence is 14 residues long. J lost 10 bases, V lost 4 bases, and 2 bases had no gene match. CDR1 is SNHLY and CDR2 is FYNNEI in the germline V gene. CDR3 sequence: CASSGDRGLSPLHF. The CDR3 coding sequence is TGTGCCAGCAGTGGGGACAGGGGGCTGTCACCCCTCCACTTT.

The chain employs TRBV29-1 and TRBJ2-5, with a weak D call TRBD2 (5 bases). CDR3 length: 12 residues. Germline V gene lookup returns CDR1 SQVTM and CDR2 ANQGSEA. Trimming shortened V by 6 bases and J by 4 bases, and 12 bases separated the two germline ends. Written as DNA, the CDR3 is TGCAGCGTGAGTTCTAGCAGAGAGACCCAGTACTTC. Protein product: CSVSSSRETQYF.